This TCR beta chain was sequenced during a study of sequential checkpoint blockade in melanoma. Study at large: DNA from about a hundred pretreatment tumor samples underwent TCRβ immunosequencing.

Assay: immunoSEQ multiplex PCR; the TCRdb copy retains only in-frame clones and omits some. Here the sample spans tens of thousands of clones, over 30% being singletons. The treatment: randomized to nivolumab then ipilimumab (arm A) or the reverse (arm B). This clone turned up a few times. The sample was tumor tissue (inferred from file names), taken from a patient given nivolumab and ipilimumab in sequence. The TCR was taken from a human donor with melanoma.

The CDR3 spells CASTSTGQGDSPLHF. CDR3 nucleotides: TGTGCCAGTACCTCGACAGGCCAGGGGGATTCACCCCTCCACTTT. The chain combines TRBV19 with TRBJ1-6; TRBD1 matches 7 bases. Germline V gene lookup returns CDR1 LNHDA and CDR2 SQIVND (reference sequence). The V segment lost 7 bases and the J segment 8 bases; nucleotides outside the gene matches: 11. The CDR3 is 15 residues long.